This T cell receptor beta chain was captured by sequencing in a study of beta chain features in type 1 diabetes. Background on the study: Age, gender and cell yields were similar between patients and healthy donors.

This CDR3 contains 14 residues. Trimming removed 7 bases at V and 0 bases at J, with 12 bases between. Germline CDR1 MDHEN, CDR2 SYDVKM. Since all of the isolated RNA was reverse transcribed, expressed TCRB transcripts were what got sequenced. TCRdb keeps only in-frame clones here, not all; method: immunoSEQ multiplex PCR. The sample has 150,000 to 190,000 clones, approximately 8.1% seen once. In the case of this clone: What it binds is unknown.

General observations from the study: Type 1 diabetes patients had moderately but significantly shorter TCRB CDR3s in all four CD4+ subsets. The study found that naive, central memory and Treg TCRB repertoires appeared more similar in patients than in healthy donors.

Material for sequencing was central memory CD4+ T cells from blood. This sequence originates from a young man in good health. The chain is built from TRBV28 and TRBJ1-1; D is undetermined. In DNA, the CDR3 is TGTGCCAGCATGGTGGGCCATATGAACACTGAAGCTTTCTTT. This sequence encodes CASMVGHMNTEAFF. Variable domain in full (rest from reference TRBV28 and TRBJ1-1): DVKVTQSSRYLVKRTGEKVFLECVQDMDHENMFWYRQDPGLGLRLIYFSYDVKMKEKGDIPEGYSVSREKKERFSLILESASTNQTSMYLCASMVGHMNTEAFFGQGTRLTVV.